This T cell receptor beta chain originates from a study of T-cell reconstitution after alpha-beta-depleted transplantation in children. Unique molecular identifiers were built into the TCRbeta library. From the PCR reads, TCRdb called clonotypes with MiXCR, one entry per CDR3 protein. The data hold some 290,000 distinct CDR3 sequences, with 9.9% observed a single time. V lost 5 bases to trimming and J lost 4 bases; unmatched junction nucleotides: 7. CDR3 length: 14 residues. The sample here was PBMCs from the stem cell graft donor, taken from the stem cell graft. The receptor was isolated from a human donor who donated a stem cell graft to a child with SCID. The V and J genes are TRBV12-3 or TRBV12-4 and TRBJ1-1; TRBD1 matches 7 bases. The CDR3 protein is CASSDRAGFTEAFF. As DNA, the CDR3 is TGTGCCAGCAGTGACAGGGCAGGGTTCACTGAAGCTTTCTTT.